One T cell receptor beta chain is described in this entry. Its cognate antigen is unknown. The data were taken from a study of T cell responses to AZD1222 COVID-19 vaccine. Study-wide results and caveats: A rise in Spike-specific TCR breadth and depth followed two AZD1222 doses. Females made up more of the donors, who were largely white British, and clonal diversity may have come out too low.

Germline V CDR1 and CDR2: MGHRA, YSYEKL. The V and J ends lost 2 bases and 0 bases respectively, with 0 bases between them. This CDR3 contains 12 residues. Sequencing was performed with immunoSEQ multiplex PCR; in TCRdb, only in-frame clones are kept and a portion is missing. The sample shows 85,000 to 100,000 clones, approximately 83% of them seen only once. Specimen: peripheral blood, collected on day 0 of AZD1222 vaccination. This TCR was sampled from an adult in good health. The V call is TRBV4-1, the J call TRBJ2-3; D gene ambiguous. This CDR3 reads CASSQSTDTQYF. The CDR3 coding sequence is TGCGCCAGCAGCCAAAGCACAGATACGCAGTATTTT.